These 21 T cell receptor beta chains were all obtained from the same sample, sequenced in a study of shared T cell receptors in the human thymus. Assay used: immunoSEQ multiplex PCR; TCRdb lists only in-frame clones, some missing. The sample lists 600,000 to 900,000 clones, approximately 83% seen once, with about 0.011% in the top ten. This sample was also put to use in a study of human thymus T cells.

Sequencing input: thymocytes. Every receptor here comes from a girl under three years old with a congenital heart defect.

This clone has just a few counts. The CDR3 sequence: CACGQPQHF. DNA of the CDR3: TGTGCCTGCGGTCAGCCCCAGCATTTT. The rearrangement links TRBV7-2 to TRBJ1-5; D ambiguous. CDR1 and CDR2 (germline): SGHTA, FQGNSA. The CDR3 length is 9 residues. Trimming shortened V by 11 bases and J by 6 bases, and 5 bases separated the two germline ends.

The chain couples TRBV6-4 to TRBJ2-2; 10 nucleotides line up with TRBD2. This CDR3 spans 17 amino acids. J was trimmed by 3 bases and V by 3 bases; bases with no gene match: 7. CDR1 and CDR2 (germline): MRHNA, SNTAGT. The CDR3 bases are TGTGCCAGCAGTGAAAGGCCCAGCGGGGGGGACACCGGGGAGCTGTTTTTT. Amino acid sequence: CASSERPSGGDTGELFF.

The chain combines TRBV28 with TRBJ2-3; D gene unclear. The CDR3 is 16 amino acids. Per the germline V gene, CDR1 is MDHEN and CDR2 is SYDVKM. Between the trimmed V and J ends, which lost 6 bases and 0 bases, there was a span of 16 bases. The CDR3 loop is CASRPLQTPSTDTQYF. The CDR3 nucleotides read TGTGCCAGCAGACCCCTTCAGACTCCTAGCACAGATACGCAGTATTTT.

The rearrangement links TRBV7-6 to TRBJ2-1; no clear D gene. V lost 7 bases to trimming and J lost 0 bases, with 22 bases between them. Germline V gene sequence: CDR1 SGHVS, CDR2 FNYEAQ. CDR3 length: 18 residues. In DNA form, the CDR3 reads TGTGCCAGCAACATTAGCCCCCGAACTTGGAGCTCCTACAATGAGCAGTTCTTC. It codes for CASNISPRTWSSYNEQFF.

The V gene is TRBV25-1, the J gene TRBJ1-2; 10 bases fit TRBD1. Germline V gene data show CDR1 as MGHDK and CDR2 as SYGVNS. The CDR3 consists of 14 residues. J was trimmed by 5 bases and V by 6 bases; bases with no gene match: 6. In DNA, the CDR3 is TGTGCCAGCAGGGGGACGGGACAGGGGTATGGCTACACCTTC. This translates into CASRGTGQGYGYTF.

DNA of the CDR3: TGTGCCAGTGCCTGGGGCTCAGGTAGTCTCTATGGCTACACCTTC. Translating gives CASAWGSGSLYGYTF. The genes are TRBV19 and TRBJ1-2; tentatively, D is TRBD1 (5 bases). The CDR3 runs 15 residues. The V gene's germline CDR1 is LNHDA and CDR2 SQIVND (reference sequence). Trimming shortened V by 8 bases and J by 4 bases, and 20 bases separated the two germline ends.

The sample holds a few counts of this clone. One junction end disagrees with the germline gene, perhaps due to a read error. The chain combines TRBV10-3 with TRBJ1-5; 9 positions agree with TRBD1. CDR1 and CDR2 (germline): ENHRY, SYGVKD. The CDR3 runs 16 residues. DNA for the CDR3: TGTGCCATCAGTGAGGGGACAGGGAGTAGCGATCAGCCCCAGCATTTT. This encodes CAISEGTGSSDQPQHF.

This clone has only one observation. V usage is TRBV27 and J usage is TRBJ2-1; D is ambiguous. CDR3 size: 16 residues. The germline CDR1 and CDR2 sequences are MNHEY and SMNVEV (reference sequence). Trimming stripped 4 bases from V and 0 bases from J, with 13 bases between. CDR3 amino acids: CASSSSPESSYNEQFF. The CDR3 nucleotides read TGTGCCAGCAGTTCGTCCCCCGAGAGCTCCTACAATGAGCAGTTCTTC.

V is TRBV28 and J is TRBJ2-1, with unresolved D. CDR1 is MDHEN and CDR2 is SYDVKM in the germline V gene. V was cut by 5 bases and J by 2 bases, with 13 bases left in between. The CDR3 covers 15 residues. In DNA, the CDR3 is TGTGCCAGCAGTCCCTCTGGGCGCGCCTACAATGAGCAGTTCTTC. Its translation is CASSPSGRAYNEQFF.

The chain employs TRBV28 and TRBJ2-7; D may be TRBD1 (6 bases). The V and J ends lost 4 bases and 0 bases respectively, with 22 bases between them. The CDR3 sequence is 18 residues long. Germline CDR1 MDHEN, CDR2 SYDVKM. The CDR3 nucleotides read TGTGCCAGCAGTTCCCGATTTCTTCAGGGGCACCACTCCTACGAGCAGTACTTC. Amino acid sequence: CASSSRFLQGHHSYEQYF.

The chain has TRBV6-1 and TRBJ1-1; 7 nucleotides line up with TRBD1. The V and J ends lost 6 bases and 4 bases, in that order; junction bases with no gene match: 8. This CDR3 has 14 residues. Looked up from germline, CDR1 is MNHNS and CDR2 is SASEGT. This CDR3 is CASSIDRVVTEAFF. The CDR3 coding sequence is TGTGCCAGCAGCATTGACAGGGTTGTCACTGAAGCTTTCTTT.

This clone was seen more than once but under ten times. CDR3 region: CAWSPKGDRVDYGYTF. As DNA, the CDR3 is TGTGCCTGGAGCCCCAAGGGGGACAGGGTAGACTATGGCTACACCTTC. V usage is TRBV30 and J usage is TRBJ1-2; 9 bases are shared with TRBD1. Trimming took 3 bases from V and 3 from J; bases not matched to a gene: 11. Germline-derived CDR1 and CDR2 are GTSNPN and SVGIG (reference sequence). The length of the CDR3 is 16 residues.

This clone has more than one count but fewer than ten. This chain uses TRBV30 with TRBJ1-2, with TRBD1 matching over 9 bases. The CDR3 totals 19 residues. J was trimmed by 4 bases and V by 0 bases; bases with no gene match: 18. In germline, CDR1 is GTSNPN, CDR2 SVGIG (reference sequence). DNA for the CDR3: TGTGCCTGGAGTGTACGATTACTGGACAGGGGCCCATCGGGCTATGGCTACACCTTC. Encoded protein: CAWSVRLLDRGPSGYGYTF.

The chain links TRBV19 to TRBJ1-1, with D possibly being TRBD1 (5 bases). V lost 5 bases and J lost 6, with 16 bases in between. Germline CDR1 and CDR2: LNHDA and SQIVND (reference sequence). The CDR3 is 14 amino acids. CDR3 in DNA: TGTGCCAGTAGTCCTGGGACTCCCTGGGCTGAAGCTTTCTTT. This gives the protein CASSPGTPWAEAFF.

V and J are TRBV4-1 and TRBJ2-7; D call uncertain. Trimming removed 1 base at V and 3 bases at J, with 19 bases between. Germline CDR1 reads MGHRA; CDR2 reads YSYEKL. This CDR3 is built from 17 residues. CDR3 DNA sequence: TGCGCCAGCAGCCAAGGTCCGTTTGGGCTTGCTGGCTACGAGCAGTACTTC. Translating it yields CASSQGPFGLAGYEQYF.

This clone was seen only a few times. V gene TRBV6-1 combines with J gene TRBJ1-5; the match to TRBD1 covers 11 bases. The junction had 6 bases not matched to a gene; V was cut back by 7 bases and J by 4 bases. The CDR3 is 15 residues long. The germline V gene encodes CDR1 MNHNS and CDR2 SASEGT. The CDR3 is CASTPGQGENQPQHF. DNA for the CDR3: TGTGCCAGCACCCCGGGACAGGGGGAAAATCAGCCCCAGCATTTT.

The chain carries TRBV5-6 and TRBJ1-1; D may be TRBD1 (5 bases). Per germline, CDR1 SGHDT and CDR2 YYEEEE. Trimming took off 10 bases at V and 4 bases at J, with 14 bases between the two ends. The CDR3 runs to 12 residues. For the CDR3, the DNA is TGTGCCCGACCAGGGATGACCACTGAAGCTTTCTTT. Translation gives CARPGMTTEAFF.

Only one count was recorded for this clone. This chain connects TRBV4-2 to TRBJ2-3; 9 nucleotides match TRBD2. The trim removed 0 bases at V and 1 base at J, leaving 2 bases unmatched. The germline CDR1 and CDR2 sequences are LGHNA and YNFKEQ. This CDR3 contains 16 residues. CDR3 residues: CASSQDIAGGTDTQYF. In DNA form, the CDR3 reads TGTGCCAGCAGCCAAGATATAGCGGGGGGCACAGATACGCAGTATTTT.

The chain employs TRBV27 and TRBJ1-2, with 9 bases matching TRBD1. V shed 8 bases, J shed 5 bases, and the junction held 12 bases outside the gene matches. The germline V gene encodes CDR1 MNHEY and CDR2 SMNVEV (reference sequence). There are 15 residues in the CDR3. The CDR3 spells CASGLQGAQFYGYTF. DNA for the CDR3: TGTGCCAGCGGCTTACAGGGGGCCCAATTTTATGGCTACACCTTC.

V gene TRBV7-2 combines with J gene TRBJ1-2; 8 nucleotides align to TRBD1. The CDR3 has 15 residues. From germline, CDR1 is SGHTA and CDR2 FQGNSA. V gave up 5 bases and J gave up 8 bases; unmatched junction bases: 13. CDR3 protein: CASSPSHSHRGGYTF. The DNA of the CDR3 is TGTGCCAGCAGCCCGTCGCACAGTCACAGGGGGGGCTACACCTTC. The full variable domain, in which reference TRBV7-2 and TRBJ1-2 provide the parts outside the CDR3, is GAGVSQSPSNKVTEKGKDVELRCDPISGHTALYWYRQSLGQGLEFLIYFQGNSAPDKSGLPSDRFSAERTGGSVSTLTIQRTQQEDSAVYLCASSPSHSHRGGYTFGSGTRLTVV.

The rearrangement links TRBV7-9 to TRBJ2-1, with a possible D match to TRBD1 (6 bases). V lost 5 bases and J 5 bases, leaving 25 bases between the germline ends. Germline V CDR1 and CDR2: SEHNR, FQNEAQ (reference sequence). The CDR3 runs 18 residues. Here the CDR3 reads CASSPTPLQGMTDNEQFF. CDR3 bases: TGTGCCAGCAGCCCGACCCCCCTACAGGGAATGACCGACAATGAGCAGTTCTTC.